This T cell receptor (beta chain) originates from a study of blood T cell repertoires in COVID-19. Overall study: Researchers got acute and convalescent COVID-19 samples from the United States, Italy and Spain. Nucleic acid was either cDNA or gDNA, and it came from T cells, B-cell-depleted T cells, or PBMCs.

The CDR3 runs 15 residues. V was pared by 4 bases and J by 1 base, with 12 bases between. Germline V gene lookup returns CDR1 MNHEY and CDR2 SMNVEV (reference sequence). In the original analysis: Cell counts per sample came from amplifying reference gene primers. Some clones are missing from TCRdb's copy, which holds only in-frame ones; the method was immunoSEQ multiplex PCR. Clone size and V and J calls were adopted from that table, with D and trimming inferred from the DNA. Among 95,000 to 150,000 clones listed, 80% were seen once. The TCR sequence derives from a man aged 55 to 70 with active or convalescent COVID-19. This rearrangement joins TRBV27 to TRBJ2-3, with D perhaps TRBD2 (6 bases). The material sequenced was peripheral blood. The CDR3 loop reads CASSSLARGTDTQYF. The CDR3 DNA is TGTGCCAGCAGTTCACTAGCTCGAGGCACAGATACGCAGTATTTT.